This T cell receptor beta chain comes out of a study of shared clonotypes between healthy human individuals. Study-wide context: Researchers drew samples from two women and three men aged 18 to 49. Study-wide results and caveats: Naive subsets generally had larger estimated richness than memory subsets.

Method: immunoSEQ multiplex PCR; TCRdb's copy keeps in-frame clones and lacks some. This table holds about 2,200,000 clones, 85% to 95% found once. As to this clone: Its antigen is as yet unknown.

The CDR3 totals 13 residues. Germline values: CDR1 SEHNR, CDR2 FQNEAQ (reference sequence). Trimming pared 2 bases from V and 4 bases from J, leaving 7 bases between. CD45RO negativity and positive selection for CCR7 defined naive CD8 cells, a population that excluded terminally differentiated effector memory CD45RA+ cells. Sequencing was performed on naive CD8+ T cells from PBMCs. The source is a man aged 18 to 30 in good health. Some clones in this sample may be carry-over from other donors' samples. The rearrangement joins TRBV7-9 to TRBJ2-3; no clear D gene. The CDR3 spells CASSLIGADTQYF. The CDR3 DNA follows: TGTGCCAGCAGCTTAATAGGAGCAGATACGCAGTATTTT.